The clone carrying this T cell receptor (beta chain) was observed a few times. Its matching antigen is unknown. Trimming took 6 bases from V and 3 from J, leaving 5 bases between them. The CDR3 loop spans 11 amino acids. In germline, CDR1 is SNHLY, CDR2 FYNNEI. Investigators profiled TCR beta VDJ and CDR3 from genomic DNA template. TCRdb re-called the reads with MiXCR, one entry per CDR3 protein. Of around 230,000 distinct CDR3 sequences listed, roughly 55% were seen once; the top ten hold 25% to 35%. The sample originates from a study of CD8+CD57+ T cells in acquired aplastic anemia. Study summary: Recorded DNA amounts for sorted CD4+ and CD8+ cells had an average of 3.2 ug. Among healthy donors, CD4+ cells averaged roughly 11 million reads. The study's findings and limits: Shared by patients and controls, twenty-nine CD8+ CDR3s were abundant in patients. Statistical testing detected no significant gap in CD8+ Simpson's diversity between patients and controls.

The chain employs TRBV2 and TRBJ1-1, with D unclear. The receptor was isolated from a human donor in good health. Sequencing was done on a sample of sorted CD4+, CD8+, or CD8+CD57+ T cells (not recorded which) from PBMCs. The CDR3 DNA reads as TGTGCCAGCAGACTCCACACTGAAGCTTTCTTT. This codes for CASRLHTEAFF.